These 15 T cell receptor beta chains were all obtained from the same sample, sequenced in a study of T cells of healthy individuals. TCRdb passed the 5' RACE reads through MiXCR, listing each CDR3 protein once. The sample consists of 60,000 to 70,000 distinct CDR3 sequences, about 16% of them appearing once. All receptors come from a human donor in good health.

This clonotype was counted ten times or more. This sequence joins TRBV29-1 and TRBJ2-1; D is possibly TRBD2 (6 bases). V lost 1 base to trimming and J lost 8 bases, with 12 bases between them. In germline, CDR1 is SQVTM, CDR2 ANQGSEA. This CDR3 spans 13 amino acids. The CDR3 loop is CSVEVLAADEQFF. The DNA of the CDR3 is TGCAGCGTTGAAGTACTAGCAGCCGATGAGCAGTTCTTC.

The chain joins TRBV12-3 or TRBV12-4 to TRBJ2-3; D remains unclear. The CDR3 covers 14 residues. The V gene lost 8 bases and the J gene lost 2 bases, with 14 bases spanning the gap. In DNA, the CDR3 is TGTGCCAGCGGAGCCCAGAGTTCCACAGATACGCAGTATTTT. Its protein is CASGAQSSTDTQYF.

The chain combines TRBV28 with TRBJ2-3, with 8 bases fitting TRBD1. The CDR3 covers 15 residues. Germline V CDR1 and CDR2: MDHEN, SYDVKM. J was trimmed by 3 bases and V by 3 bases; bases with no gene match: 5. CDR3 coding DNA: TGTGCCAGCAGTTTTTGGCAGGGGGCGACAGATACGCAGTATTTT. This translates into CASSFWQGATDTQYF.

In this sample, this clonotype turned up a few times. This chain connects TRBV3-1 to TRBJ1-1; D remains unclear. CDR1 LGHDT and CDR2 YNNKEL come from the germline V gene (reference sequence). The CDR3 extends over 14 amino acids. With 0 bases removed from V and 6 bases from J, the gap between germline ends came to 11 bases. In nucleotides, the CDR3 is TGTGCCAGCAGCCAAGAGGGAGGGAAGCCTGAAGCTTTCTTT. This gives the protein CASSQEGGKPEAFF.

The rearrangement uses TRBV27 and TRBJ2-7, with D hard to call. V dropped 4 bases and J dropped 0 bases, with 4 bases sitting between them. This CDR3 has 12 amino acids. Germline V gives CDR1 MNHEY, CDR2 SMNVEV (reference sequence). CDR3 amino acids: CASSSHSYEQYF. The CDR3 nucleotides are TGTGCCAGCAGTTCCCACTCCTACGAGCAGTACTTC.

This clonotype was seen only a few times. V and J are TRBV20-1 and TRBJ2-7; 14 bases align to TRBD2. The CDR3 covers 14 residues. Germline lookup yields CDR1 DFQATT and CDR2 SNEGSKA (reference sequence). With 6 bases clipped from V and 3 bases from J, the junction kept 4 bases outside the gene matches. CDR3 protein: CSAHGLAGGYEQYF. The CDR3 bases are TGCAGTGCCCATGGACTAGCGGGGGGCTACGAGCAGTACTTC.

The V call is TRBV6-1, the J call TRBJ2-2; no clear D. Germline CDR1 reads MNHNS; CDR2 reads SASEGT. This CDR3 is 13 amino acids long. The ends were cut back, 2 bases at V and 4 bases at J, with 5 bases in the middle. This CDR3 is CASSEFSTGELFF. The CDR3, as DNA: TGTGCCAGCAGTGAATTTAGCACCGGGGAGCTGTTTTTT.

This clonotype was found a few times. Here the CDR3 reads CASIPRDRKYTDTQYF. CDR3 coding DNA: TGTGCCAGCATCCCCCGGGACAGAAAATACACAGATACGCAGTATTTT. This rearrangement joins TRBV2 to TRBJ2-3, with TRBD1 identical over 7 bases. Germline CDR1 reads SNHLY; CDR2 reads FYNNEI. V gave up 7 bases and J gave up 2 bases; unmatched junction bases: 12. This CDR3 spans 16 amino acids.

This clonotype was seen repeatedly, ten times or more. V gene TRBV5-5 combines with J gene TRBJ1-4; 7 bases match TRBD1. Germline V gives CDR1 SGHKS, CDR2 YYEKEE (reference sequence). This CDR3 is built from 14 residues. Losses at the gene ends were 0 bases for V and 8 bases for J; bases not matched to a gene: 4. The CDR3: CASSLEGAAEKLFF. CDR3 nucleotides: TGTGCCAGCAGCTTGGAGGGGGCTGCGGAAAAACTGTTTTTT.

V and J are TRBV7-9 and TRBJ2-5; 8 positions agree with TRBD1. With 5 bases clipped from V and 6 bases from J, the junction kept 2 bases outside the gene matches. The CDR3 is 12 residues long. Germline CDR1 SEHNR, CDR2 FQNEAQ (reference sequence). The CDR3 loop is CASSPGGKTQYF. Here the CDR3 DNA reads TGTGCCAGCAGCCCAGGGGGCAAGACCCAGTACTTC.

This clonotype has ten or more counts. Mismatch with germline at one junction end may stem from a read error. The V call is TRBV10-2, the J call TRBJ1-4, with a possible D match to TRBD1 (5 bases). There are 13 residues in the CDR3. CDR1 WSHSY and CDR2 SAAADI come from the germline V gene. In DNA form, the CDR3 reads TGCGCCAGCAGTGAGGGGACTACTGAAAAACTGTTTTTT. This codes for CASSEGTTEKLFF.

There are many counts of this clonotype. This chain uses TRBV28 with TRBJ2-3; D may be TRBD2 (5 bases). Germline CDR1 MDHEN, CDR2 SYDVKM. The V end lost 5 bases, the J end lost 6 bases, and 12 bases lay between the germline ends. There are 13 residues in the CDR3. Here the CDR3 reads CASSRDSDDTQYF. CDR3 DNA sequence: TGTGCCAGCAGTCGGGATAGCGACGATACGCAGTATTTT.

This clonotype was detected many times. CDR3 sequence (DNA): TGCGCCAGCAGCCAAGCAGGGAATAATGACTATGGCTACACCTTC. This encodes CASSQAGNNDYGYTF. This chain uses TRBV4-1 with TRBJ1-2; a possible D gene is TRBD1 (5 bases). The CDR3 consists of 15 residues. The V gene's germline CDR1 is MGHRA and CDR2 YSYEKL. The V and J ends lost 1 base and 3 bases respectively, with 12 bases between them.

The sample holds many counts of this clonotype. The chain has TRBV28 and TRBJ2-5, with D uncertain. Germline CDR1 is MDHEN and CDR2 is SYDVKM. This CDR3 region has 12 residues. Deletions cut 2 bases from V and 7 bases from J, with 8 bases between. Here the CDR3 DNA reads TGTGCCAGCAGTTTACGAAGTGCGACCCAGTACTTC. Translating it yields CASSLRSATQYF.

To note about this clonotype: Just one base apart from a much larger clone, this may be a read error. This chain links TRBV5-4 with TRBJ2-3; 8 positions match TRBD2. CDR3 length: 17 amino acids. V lost 4 bases and J lost 2; bases outside the gene matches: 12. CDR1 is SGHNT and CDR2 is YYREEE in the germline V gene (reference sequence). The CDR3 here is CASSHSGEVGLTDTQYF. The CDR3 nucleotides read TGTGCCAGCAGCCATAGCGGGGAGGTTGGTCTCACAGATACGCAGTATTTT.